Below are 15 T cell receptor beta chains sequenced from a single sample in a study of T cell responses to AZD1222 COVID-19 vaccine (dated by TCRdb to the early 2020s). Read against the paper, the sample's time point label means: baseline before first vaccination. Receptors were amplified or captured by the immunoSEQ multiplex PCR assay. This is the immuneACCESS table as TCRdb keeps it, with only in-frame sequences that have V and J called. A part of the clones is gone; compared with another copy, unresolved V genes explain less than half, and the rest is unexplained. A total of fewer than 150,000 clones appear in this sample, roughly 87% of them only once. Roughly a tenth of the sample rests with the top ten. Here the sequenced sample was peripheral blood, taken on day 0 of AZD1222 vaccination. The receptors derive from an adult in good health.

V is TRBV6-5 and J is TRBJ1-4, with D uncertain. Trimming removed 4 bases at V and 3 bases at J, with 12 bases between. The CDR3 extends over 15 amino acids. Germline V gene lookup returns CDR1 MNHEY and CDR2 SVGAGI. This CDR3 reads CASSLETHPNEKLFF. The DNA of the CDR3 is TGTGCCAGCAGTTTGGAAACGCATCCTAATGAAAAACTGTTTTTT.

Here the CDR3 reads CASSIEGWGSYEQYF. CDR3 sequence (DNA): TGTGCCAGTAGTATAGAGGGGTGGGGTTCCTACGAGCAGTACTTC. V is TRBV19 and J is TRBJ2-7; D gene ambiguous. V was clipped by 0 bases and J by 1 base, with 10 bases between them. The CDR3 extends over 15 amino acids. The V gene's germline CDR1 is LNHDA and CDR2 SQIVND (reference sequence).

Only one count was recorded for this clone. The chain carries TRBV12-3 or TRBV12-4 and TRBJ1-3; no reliable D call. Trimming pared 8 bases from V and 3 bases from J, leaving 2 bases between. The CDR3 loop spans 10 amino acids. As DNA, the CDR3 is TGTGCCAGCTTTGGAAACACCATATATTTT. Translating gives CASFGNTIYF.

The V gene is TRBV11-3, the J gene TRBJ2-7; D may be TRBD1 (6 bases). Germline V gives CDR1 SGHNT, CDR2 YENEEA. Trimming pared 1 base from V and 3 bases from J, leaving 10 bases between. This CDR3 spans 14 amino acids. The CDR3 protein is CASSLGQGLYEQYF. In DNA, the CDR3 is TGTGCCAGCAGCTTAGGCCAGGGGCTCTACGAGCAGTACTTC. Full variable domain (missing parts from reference TRBV11-3 and TRBJ2-7): EAGVVQSPRYKIIEKKQPVAFWCNPISGHNTLYWYLQNLGQGPELLIRYENEEAVDDSQLPKDRFSAERLKGVDSTLKIQPAELGDSAVYLCASSLGQGLYEQYFGPGTRLTVT.

This sequence joins TRBV9 and TRBJ2-2; D is unresolved. The CDR3 length is 12 residues. Germline loops: CDR1 SGDLS, CDR2 YYNGEE. Trimming took 3 bases from V and 8 from J, leaving 8 bases between them. The DNA of the CDR3 is TGTGCCAGCAGCGCCCCCCTTGGGGAGCTGTTTTTT. Encoded protein: CASSAPLGELFF.

The chain joins TRBV6-6 to TRBJ1-2; D ambiguous. Germline assignment: CDR1 MNHNY and CDR2 SVGAGI (reference sequence). The CDR3 totals 13 residues. V lost 2 bases and J 6 bases, leaving 10 bases between the germline ends. The CDR3 DNA sequence: TGTGCCAGCAGTTACCCGCAGATAGATGGCTACACCTTC. This sequence encodes CASSYPQIDGYTF.

The chain joins TRBV28 to TRBJ2-2; 7 bases are a match to TRBD1. The CDR3 sequence is 15 residues long. With V trimmed by 6 bases and J by 4 bases, 8 bases remained unmatched. Germline CDR1 and CDR2: MDHEN and SYDVKM. DNA for the CDR3: TGTGCCAGCAGGCCGACAGGGTCGGGCACCGGGGAGCTGTTTTTT. As protein: CASRPTGSGTGELFF.

J is TRBJ1-2 and V is TRBV7-9; tentative D call: TRBD1 (6 bases). The CDR3 is made up of 13 amino acids. The ends were cut back, 5 bases at V and 6 bases at J, with 13 bases in the middle. The germline gives CDR1 SEHNR, CDR2 FQNEAQ (reference sequence). Here the CDR3 DNA reads TGTGCCAGCAGCCCAAACGAGGGGGATGGCTACACCTTC. Its protein product is CASSPNEGDGYTF.

There are a few counts of this clone. This chain connects TRBV29-1 to TRBJ2-1; D might be TRBD1 or TRBD2, each matching 5 bases. V lost 0 bases, J lost 2 bases, and 5 bases lay in between. Germline CDR1 SQVTM, CDR2 ANQGSEA. CDR3 length: 13 amino acids. This chain's CDR3 is CSVEEGAYNEQFF. DNA for the CDR3: TGCAGCGTTGAAGAGGGGGCCTACAATGAGCAGTTCTTC.

The chain links TRBV18 to TRBJ2-7; 8 nucleotides match TRBD1. The V and J ends lost 3 bases and 6 bases, in that order; junction bases with no gene match: 1. CDR3 length equals 12 residues. From germline, CDR1 is KGHSH and CDR2 LQKENI. The CDR3 region is CASSPDRGEQYF. The CDR3 coding sequence is TGTGCCAGCTCACCTGACAGGGGCGAGCAGTACTTC.

In this sample, this clone turned up a few times. This chain uses TRBV29-1 with TRBJ2-5; D remains unclear. This CDR3 region has 12 residues. V was clipped by 5 bases and J by 0 bases, with 7 bases between them. The germline V gene encodes CDR1 SQVTM and CDR2 ANQGSEA. The CDR3 nucleotides are TGCAGCGTTTGGCTGAACCAAGAGACCCAGTACTTC. Protein: CSVWLNQETQYF.

The V call is TRBV18, the J call TRBJ2-2; D remains ambiguous. The CDR3 is 13 amino acids. Trimming pared 3 bases from V and 7 bases from J, leaving 9 bases between. The germline CDR1 and CDR2 sequences are KGHSH and LQKENI. The CDR3 region has the DNA TGTGCCAGCTCACCCCCTGTTTTCGGGGAGCTGTTTTTT. Translating gives CASSPPVFGELFF.

The chain couples TRBV30 to TRBJ1-1; D remains ambiguous. CDR1 and CDR2 from the germline V gene are GTSNPN and SVGIG (reference sequence). The CDR3 has 14 amino acids. CDR3 loop: CACTLSGPYTEAFF. The DNA for the CDR3 is TGTGCTTGTACCTTGTCTGGACCTTACACTGAAGCTTTCTTT.

The chain recombines TRBV7-6 with TRBJ2-1, with 12 bases that match TRBD2. With 1 base clipped from V and 5 bases from J, the junction kept 6 bases outside the gene matches. Germline lookup yields CDR1 SGHVS and CDR2 FNYEAQ. The CDR3 runs 17 residues. The CDR3 is CASSLGDLAGGNNEQFF. The CDR3 DNA sequence: TGTGCCAGCAGCTTAGGAGATCTAGCGGGGGGGAACAATGAGCAGTTCTTC.

The chain joins TRBV5-1 to TRBJ1-4, with TRBD1 as a possible D gene (5 bases). Trimming left V 4 bases short and J 5 bases short, with 9 bases between. Germline CDR1 SGHRS, CDR2 YFSETQ. There are 13 residues in the CDR3. Here the CDR3 reads CASSPGLNEKLFF. CDR3 DNA: TGCGCCAGCAGCCCAGGGTTAAATGAAAAACTGTTTTTT.